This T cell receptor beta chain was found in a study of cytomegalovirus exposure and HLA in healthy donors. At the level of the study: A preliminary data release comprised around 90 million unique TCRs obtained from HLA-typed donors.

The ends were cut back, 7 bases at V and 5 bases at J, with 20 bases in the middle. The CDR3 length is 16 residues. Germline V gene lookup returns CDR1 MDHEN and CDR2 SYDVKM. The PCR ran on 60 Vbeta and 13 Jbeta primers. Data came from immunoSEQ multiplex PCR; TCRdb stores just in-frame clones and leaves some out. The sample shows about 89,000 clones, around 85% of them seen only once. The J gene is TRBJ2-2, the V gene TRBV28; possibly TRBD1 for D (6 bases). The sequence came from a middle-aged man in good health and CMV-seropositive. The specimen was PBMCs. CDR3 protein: CASTSTGRKKTGELFF. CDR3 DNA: TGTGCCAGCACTTCCACAGGGAGAAAAAAAACCGGGGAGCTGTTTTTT.